The rows below give T cell receptor beta chains drawn from one sample of a study of response to subunit inactivated influenza vaccine. TCRdb recomputed calls from the RT-PCR reads with MiXCR, one row per CDR3 protein. The sample lists around 570,000 distinct CDR3 sequences, about 10% occurring once. These data are also associated with another study on T cells expressing NK-cell markers.

This material consisted of PBMCs from blood, taken on the day of vaccination. These receptors were taken from a man in his fifties or sixties who received an inactivated influenza vaccine. CDR3s include the opening cysteine and the closing phenylalanine or tryptophan. A D gene is named only where the DNA matches it firmly. For some rows the clone size is stated as once, few or many, or as a class when expanded; others skip it.

J,V,size,D,DNA,CDR3
TRBJ2-2,TRBV15,few,NA,TGTGCCACCAGCAGAGATTGGGGTACGTCCTCCGGGGAGCTGTTTTTT,CATSRDWGTSSGELFF
TRBJ1-2,TRBV4-1,many,NA,TGCGCCAGCAGCCCCGGAGGGGTCTATGGCTACACCTTC,CASSPGGVYGYTF
TRBJ2-7,TRBV9,many,NA,TGTGCCAGCAGCGTAGCAGCGGCAAGCTCCTACGAGCAGTACTTC,CASSVAAASSYEQYF
TRBJ1-5,TRBV6-1,once,NA,TGTGCCAGCAGTGAAGTGTTAGGATCTTCAGGTCAGCCCCAGCATTTT,CASSEVLGSSGQPQHF
TRBJ1-2,TRBV12-3/TRBV12-4,few,NA,TGTGCCAGCACCCCAGGGTTGTACTATGGCTACACCTTC,CASTPGLYYGYTF
TRBJ2-3,TRBV28,few,NA,TGTGCCAGCAGTTTAATCCAACAGTTGGGGAGCACAGATACGCAGTATTTT,CASSLIQQLGSTDTQYF
TRBJ2-1,TRBV12-3/TRBV12-4,few,TRBD2,TGTGCCAGCAGTTGGTCTGTGGGACTAGCGGACAATGAGCAGTTCTTC,CASSWSVGLADNEQFF
TRBJ1-2,TRBV19,NA,NA,TGTGCCAGTAGTATCAGTACAGCCCAGACTCCTACGGGCTACACCTTC,CASSISTAQTPTGYTF
TRBJ2-2,TRBV20-1,few,NA,TGCAGTGCTAGAGAGGGTGCGGTCGTCCGGGGCACCGGGGAGCTGTTTTTT,CSAREGAVVRGTGELFF
TRBJ2-2,TRBV27,NA,NA,TGTGCCAGCAGTCCTCTCGGTCTGAACACCGGGGAGCTGTTTTTT,CASSPLGLNTGELFF
TRBJ2-7,TRBV10-3,few,NA,TGTGCCATCAGTGAATCCCAGGCCGGTATCGAGCAGTACTTC,CAISESQAGIEQYF
TRBJ2-5,TRBV12-3/TRBV12-4,many,NA,TGTGCCAGCAGTTTATCCCTGTTAGGCTCTAAACAAGAGACCCAGTACTTC,CASSLSLLGSKQETQYF
TRBJ1-5,TRBV28,NA,NA,TGTGCCAGCAATGGGGGAAGCAATCAGCCCCAGCATTTT,CASNGGSNQPQHF
TRBJ2-5,TRBV20-1,few,TRBD2,TGCAGTGCTAGGGGTGGGACTAACGAAGAGACCCAGTACTTC,CSARGGTNEETQYF
TRBJ1-2,TRBV28,many,NA,TGTGCCAGCAGAAAAACCCGCTATGGCTACACCTTC,CASRKTRYGYTF
TRBJ2-1,TRBV2,NA,TRBD1,TGTGCCAGCAGTATGGGACAGGGGTACAATGAGCAGTTCTTC,CASSMGQGYNEQFF
TRBJ2-7,TRBV2,once,TRBD1,TGTGTCAGCAGTGGACCCGGGACAGGATCCTACGAGCAGTACTTC,CVSSGPGTGSYEQYF
TRBJ2-3,TRBV14,many,TRBD2,TGTGCCAGCAGCCCCTTTTCGGGGGGGGGTAGCACAGATACGCAGTATTTT,CASSPFSGGGSTDTQYF
TRBJ1-1,TRBV5-4,NA,NA,TGTGCCAGCAGCCGGCCTCCGGGGGTAGCTTTCTTT,CASSRPPGVAFF
TRBJ2-1,TRBV12-3/TRBV12-4,NA,NA,TGTGCCAGCAGTTCCCCGTATAATGAGCAGTTCTTC,CASSSPYNEQFF
TRBJ2-6,TRBV5-4,few,NA,TGTGCCAGCAGCTTGGCGGGGTTCTCTGGGGCCAACGTCCTGACTTTC,CASSLAGFSGANVLTF
TRBJ2-2,TRBV5-5,NA,NA,TGTGCCAGCAGCCCCCGGTATGGTCTCGCGAACACCGGGGAGCTGTTTTTT,CASSPRYGLANTGELFF
TRBJ2-1,TRBV11-2,few,TRBD2,TGTGCCAGCAGCTTGAAGCGGGAGGTTCCCAATGAGCAGTTCTTC,CASSLKREVPNEQFF
TRBJ2-5,TRBV11-2,NA,TRBD1,TGTGCCAGCAGCCCGACAGGGGGCGGAGGCGGTCGAGCCCAGTACTTC,CASSPTGGGGGRAQYF
TRBJ2-7,TRBV5-1,NA,TRBD2,TGCGCCAGCAGCGGTAGCGGGAGCGTAAACGAGCAGTACTTC,CASSGSGSVNEQYF
TRBJ1-1,TRBV7-2,NA,NA,TGTGCCAGCAGTTTGACCTACATGAACACTGAAGCTTTCTTT,CASSLTYMNTEAFF
TRBJ2-2,TRBV27,few,NA,TGTGCCAGCAGTTTAATGGCTGGGGGGGAGCTGTTTTTT,CASSLMAGGELFF